A single TCR beta chain is shown here with its context. Its antigen is undetermined. The germline gives CDR1 MGHRA, CDR2 YSYEKL. The CDR3 spans 18 residues. Germline trimming cut 0 bases from V and 4 bases from J; bases unmatched to any gene: 12. This specimen comes from a study of cytomegalovirus exposure and HLA in healthy donors. Turning to the study itself: From donors who were HLA-typed, an early data release held 80 million or so unique TCRs. Findings of the study overall: Roughly uniform sequencing depth across donors was assumed, possibly incorrectly. A later analysis found most CMV-associated TCR beta chains apparently HLA-restricted. The authors enumerated 150 to 200 TCR beta chains as linked to cytomegalovirus.

The PCR was carried out with 60 Vbeta primers and 13 Jbeta primers. Profiled with immunoSEQ multiplex PCR; TCRdb holds only in-frame clones, not every one. This table has about 110,000 clones, approximately 84% appearing once. The sequence was obtained from a middle-aged man in good health and CMV-seronegative. The rearrangement links TRBV4-1 to TRBJ2-1, with 7 bases that match TRBD1. The source material was PBMCs. The CDR3 sequence: CASSQDPQGPFGYNEQFF. The CDR3 DNA sequence: TGCGCCAGCAGCCAAGATCCACAGGGGCCCTTTGGGTACAATGAGCAGTTCTTC.